This paragraph reports one T cell receptor beta chain. Antigen: not known. These data come from a study of T-cell reconstitution after alpha-beta-depleted transplantation in children. Regarding the study as a whole: Expanded graft clones numbering several hundred reportedly gave rise to alpha-beta T cells about two months after transplant. At the one-year point after transplant, T-cell counts and TCRbeta diversity were found to come mostly from T cells that had been newly produced. The high TCRbeta diversity at day 60 in some patients came from surviving recipient T cells and thymic progenitors.

Library preparation (for TCRbeta) was performed with unique molecular identifiers. TCRdb fed the PCR reads into MiXCR, producing one record per CDR3 protein. In the table there are approximately 300,000 distinct CDR3 sequences, 9.5% to 13% of which are singletons. The specimen comprised PBMCs, sampled before TCRalphabeta/CD19-depleted stem cell transplant. This receptor was identified in a boy in the first two years of life with acute myeloid leukemia, due to receive a stem cell transplant.

This chain's CDR3 is CASWGRASGANVLTF. CDR3 nucleotide sequence: TGTGCCAGCTGGGGCAGGGCCTCTGGGGCCAACGTCCTGACTTTC. This chain uses TRBV12-3 or TRBV12-4 with TRBJ2-6; D might be TRBD1 (5 bases). The V gene lost 8 bases and the J gene lost 0 bases, with 11 bases spanning the gap. CDR3 size: 15 residues.